This is a list of T cell receptor beta chains from one sample in a study of T cell changes during pregnancy in multiple sclerosis. Data came from immunoSEQ multiplex PCR; TCRdb stores just in-frame clones and leaves some out. The repertoire holds about 92,000 clones, with roughly 92% as singletons. Source: peripheral blood, taken in the first trimester of pregnancy. All receptors derive from a female donor with multiple sclerosis, enrolled in a pregnancy study. The CDR3 runs from the conserved cysteine through the conserved F or W. A D gene is named only where the DNA matches it firmly. Clone sizes are given selectively: once, few, many, or a class where the clone is expanded.

j_gene: TRBJ2-4; abundance: NA; d_gene: TRBD2; v_gene: TRBV29-1; CDR3nt: TGCAGCGCAGCTAACCCCTTGGGACTAGAATACATTCAGTACTTC; CDR3aa: CSAANPLGLEYIQYF
j_gene: TRBJ2-3; abundance: NA; d_gene: TRBD1; v_gene: TRBV28; CDR3nt: TGTGCCAGCAGTTTAAGTCCCGGGACAGGGTCGGATACGCAGTATTTT; CDR3aa: CASSLSPGTGSDTQYF
j_gene: TRBJ2-2; abundance: NA; d_gene: NA; v_gene: TRBV2; CDR3nt: TGTGCCAGCAGTTTCCGGTTTGGCGGGGAGCTGTTTTTT; CDR3aa: CASSFRFGGELFF
j_gene: TRBJ2-7; abundance: NA; d_gene: NA; v_gene: TRBV29-1; CDR3nt: TGCAGCGTGAAAGAGTCTGCCGACGAGCAGTACTTC; CDR3aa: CSVKESADEQYF
j_gene: TRBJ2-5; abundance: NA; d_gene: TRBD1; v_gene: TRBV13; CDR3nt: TGTGCCAGCAGCTTAACGGGACAGGGAAGAGAGACCCAGTACTTC; CDR3aa: CASSLTGQGRETQYF
j_gene: TRBJ1-3; abundance: NA; d_gene: TRBD1; v_gene: TRBV28; CDR3nt: TGTGCCAGCAGTTCACAGGGGATAGTAGGAAACACCATATATTTT; CDR3aa: CASSSQGIVGNTIYF
j_gene: TRBJ2-7; abundance: NA; d_gene: TRBD2; v_gene: TRBV2; CDR3nt: TGTGCCAGCCGTGGACTAGCGGACTCCTACGAGCAGTACTTC; CDR3aa: CASRGLADSYEQYF
j_gene: TRBJ2-3; abundance: NA; d_gene: NA; v_gene: TRBV5-1; CDR3nt: TGCGCCAGCAGCTTGGCTAGTCCCACAGATACGCAGTATTTT; CDR3aa: CASSLASPTDTQYF
j_gene: TRBJ2-5; abundance: NA; d_gene: TRBD2; v_gene: TRBV9; CDR3nt: TGTGCCAGCAGCGTAGAGGGACTAGGTCTGGAGACCCAGTACTTC; CDR3aa: CASSVEGLGLETQYF
j_gene: TRBJ1-5; abundance: once; d_gene: TRBD1; v_gene: TRBV6-4; CDR3nt: TGTGCCAGCAGCCCGGGACAGGGGAACAATCAGCCCCAGCATTTT; CDR3aa: CASSPGQGNNQPQHF
j_gene: TRBJ2-5; abundance: NA; d_gene: TRBD2; v_gene: TRBV5-1; CDR3nt: TGCGCCAGCAGCTTAGGGCGGGAGAAAGAGACCCAGTACTTC; CDR3aa: CASSLGREKETQYF
j_gene: TRBJ2-7; abundance: NA; d_gene: NA; v_gene: TRBV5-6; CDR3nt: TGTGCCAGCAGCTTGTCGGGATACGAGCAGTACTTC; CDR3aa: CASSLSGYEQYF
j_gene: TRBJ2-7; abundance: NA; d_gene: TRBD2; v_gene: TRBV5-6; CDR3nt: TGTGCCAGCAGCTTCCCTAGCGGCCCCTACGAGCAGTACTTC; CDR3aa: CASSFPSGPYEQYF
j_gene: TRBJ2-1; abundance: NA; d_gene: NA; v_gene: TRBV2; CDR3nt: TGTGCCAGCAGTGTCCTGAGCTACAATGAGCAGTTCTTC; CDR3aa: CASSVLSYNEQFF
j_gene: TRBJ1-2; abundance: NA; d_gene: TRBD1; v_gene: TRBV25-1; CDR3nt: TGTGCCAGCAGGGGAATGTTGGACAGGGCTCTCGGCTACACCTTC; CDR3aa: CASRGMLDRALGYTF
j_gene: TRBJ1-5; abundance: NA; d_gene: NA; v_gene: TRBV15; CDR3nt: TGTGCCACCAGCCTTGGTCGGGGTGAGGGTATGGCCCAGCATTTT; CDR3aa: CATSLGRGEGMAQHF
j_gene: TRBJ1-5; abundance: NA; d_gene: TRBD1; v_gene: TRBV28; CDR3nt: TGTGCCAGCAGTTTAGGGGGGACAGGGAATCAGCCCCAGCATTTT; CDR3aa: CASSLGGTGNQPQHF
j_gene: TRBJ2-3; abundance: NA; d_gene: NA; v_gene: TRBV21-1; CDR3nt: TGTGCCAGCAGCAAACCACAGGGTGGGGATACGCAGTATTTT; CDR3aa: CASSKPQGGDTQYF
j_gene: TRBJ2-7; abundance: NA; d_gene: TRBD2; v_gene: TRBV5-4; CDR3nt: TGTGCCAGCAGCTTAGGGCGTCACGGGAGGGGGGACTACGAGCAGTACTTC; CDR3aa: CASSLGRHGRGDYEQYF
j_gene: TRBJ2-1; abundance: NA; d_gene: TRBD2; v_gene: TRBV5-6; CDR3nt: TGTGCCAGCAGCACCGGACTAGCGGGAGGAGGACCCTACAATGAGCAGTTCTTC; CDR3aa: CASSTGLAGGGPYNEQFF
j_gene: TRBJ1-3; abundance: NA; d_gene: NA; v_gene: TRBV19; CDR3nt: TGTGCCAGTAGTACAAATACAGGGCCTGGAAACACCATATATTTT; CDR3aa: CASSTNTGPGNTIYF
j_gene: TRBJ2-3; abundance: NA; d_gene: NA; v_gene: TRBV5-1; CDR3nt: TGCGCCAGCAGTAGGGGGAGTATGAGCACAGATACGCAGTATTTT; CDR3aa: CASSRGSMSTDTQYF
j_gene: TRBJ2-5; abundance: NA; d_gene: NA; v_gene: TRBV5-1; CDR3nt: TGCGCCAGCAGCTCCGGGTCCCAAGAGACCCAGTACTTC; CDR3aa: CASSSGSQETQYF
j_gene: TRBJ2-7; abundance: NA; d_gene: TRBD2; v_gene: TRBV19; CDR3nt: TGTGCCAGTAGCACTATAGCGGGAAGGCCCTACGAGCAGTACTTC; CDR3aa: CASSTIAGRPYEQYF
j_gene: TRBJ1-5; abundance: NA; d_gene: NA; v_gene: TRBV19; CDR3nt: TGTGCCAGTAAGCCAGTACAGGGCATTAACAATCAGCCCCAGCATTTT; CDR3aa: CASKPVQGINNQPQHF
j_gene: TRBJ2-7; abundance: NA; d_gene: TRBD2; v_gene: TRBV5-1; CDR3nt: TGCGCCAGCAGCTTCCGGCTAGCGGGAGACCGCGAGCAGTACTTC; CDR3aa: CASSFRLAGDREQYF
j_gene: TRBJ2-7; abundance: NA; d_gene: TRBD2; v_gene: TRBV4-2; CDR3nt: TGTGCCAGCAGCCAAGAGGCTAGCGGGAGGCCGTACTTC; CDR3aa: CASSQEASGRPYF
j_gene: TRBJ2-3; abundance: NA; d_gene: NA; v_gene: TRBV25-1; CDR3nt: TGTGCCAGCAGTGACCCCCTTGCCTCTGCTAGGCCCCCAGATACGCAGTATTTT; CDR3aa: CASSDPLASARPPDTQYF
j_gene: TRBJ1-2; abundance: NA; d_gene: TRBD1; v_gene: TRBV6-5; CDR3nt: TGTGCCAGCAGTGCGTCGACAGGGAATGGCTACACCTTC; CDR3aa: CASSASTGNGYTF
j_gene: TRBJ1-2; abundance: once; d_gene: NA; v_gene: TRBV20-1; CDR3nt: TGCAGTCCGACAGGAAATCGGGGCTACACCTTC; CDR3aa: CSPTGNRGYTF
j_gene: TRBJ2-7; abundance: NA; d_gene: TRBD2; v_gene: TRBV2; CDR3nt: TGTGCCAGCAGTCGACTAGCGGGAATTACTTACGAGCAGTACTTC; CDR3aa: CASSRLAGITYEQYF
j_gene: TRBJ1-1; abundance: NA; d_gene: TRBD1; v_gene: TRBV11-2; CDR3nt: TGTGCCAGCAGCTTAAAGTGGGGACAGGTGAACACTGAAGCTTTCTTT; CDR3aa: CASSLKWGQVNTEAFF
j_gene: TRBJ2-5; abundance: NA; d_gene: NA; v_gene: TRBV7-9; CDR3nt: TGTGCCAGCAGTCAGCAAGAGACCCAGTACTTC; CDR3aa: CASSQQETQYF
j_gene: TRBJ1-2; abundance: NA; d_gene: TRBD1; v_gene: TRBV7-9; CDR3nt: TGTGCCAGCAGCGTGGGACAGCGTCGTGAGTGTACCTTC; CDR3aa: CASSVGQRRECTF
j_gene: TRBJ1-4; abundance: NA; d_gene: NA; v_gene: TRBV5-1; CDR3nt: TGCGCCAGCAGCTTGATCGGCATCAGGGGACCTAATGAAAAACTGTTTTTT; CDR3aa: CASSLIGIRGPNEKLFF
j_gene: TRBJ2-1; abundance: NA; d_gene: NA; v_gene: TRBV12-2; CDR3nt: TGTGCAAGTCGCTTAGGTGGTGCGGGAGGGCCCAATGAGCAGTTCTTC; CDR3aa: CASRLGGAGGPNEQFF
j_gene: TRBJ2-1; abundance: NA; d_gene: TRBD2; v_gene: TRBV5-1; CDR3nt: TGCGCCAGCAGTAACGGACTAGCGGGAAACAATGAGCAGTTCTTC; CDR3aa: CASSNGLAGNNEQFF
j_gene: TRBJ1-4; abundance: NA; d_gene: NA; v_gene: TRBV2; CDR3nt: TGTGCCAGCAGTGAGCTAACAGTGCCCACAACTAATGAAAAACTGTTTTTT; CDR3aa: CASSELTVPTTNEKLFF
j_gene: TRBJ2-3; abundance: NA; d_gene: NA; v_gene: TRBV4-2; CDR3nt: TGTGCCAGCAGCCAAGAAGGGGCCGCCCCAGATACGCAGTATTTT; CDR3aa: CASSQEGAAPDTQYF
j_gene: TRBJ1-4; abundance: NA; d_gene: TRBD1; v_gene: TRBV28; CDR3nt: TGTGCCAGCAGTTCCCAGACAGGGTTCGGTGAAAAACTGTTTTTT; CDR3aa: CASSSQTGFGEKLFF
j_gene: TRBJ1-2; abundance: NA; d_gene: NA; v_gene: TRBV18; CDR3nt: TGTGCCAGCTCCGGGGGGTCTAACTGTGGCTACACCTTC; CDR3aa: CASSGGSNCGYTF
j_gene: TRBJ1-2; abundance: NA; d_gene: NA; v_gene: TRBV5-1; CDR3nt: TGCGCCAGCAGTTCTGTCGGTGGGGCAGTAGGATCGAACTATGGCTACACCTTC; CDR3aa: CASSSVGGAVGSNYGYTF
j_gene: TRBJ1-1; abundance: NA; d_gene: TRBD1; v_gene: TRBV28; CDR3nt: TGTGCCAGCAGTTTGAGGAGGGGACAGGTTGAAGCTTTCTTT; CDR3aa: CASSLRRGQVEAFF
j_gene: TRBJ2-7; abundance: NA; d_gene: TRBD1; v_gene: TRBV5-1; CDR3nt: TGCGCCAGCAGCTTGGACAGGGGGAGGTTGTACGAGCAGTACTTC; CDR3aa: CASSLDRGRLYEQYF
j_gene: TRBJ2-7; abundance: once; d_gene: TRBD2; v_gene: TRBV6-5; CDR3nt: TGTGCCAGCAGTTACTCGAGACTAGCGGGAGACTACGAGCAGTACTTC; CDR3aa: CASSYSRLAGDYEQYF
j_gene: TRBJ2-6; abundance: NA; d_gene: TRBD1; v_gene: TRBV10-3; CDR3nt: TGTGCCACACAACGACAGGGGTTGGGCGCCTCTGGGGCCAACGTCCTGACTTTC; CDR3aa: CATQRQGLGASGANVLTF
j_gene: TRBJ1-2; abundance: NA; d_gene: TRBD1; v_gene: TRBV4-2; CDR3nt: TGTGCCAGCAGCAAAGAGGGACAGGGGACGTACGGGTATGGCTACACCTTC; CDR3aa: CASSKEGQGTYGYGYTF
j_gene: TRBJ2-7; abundance: NA; d_gene: TRBD1; v_gene: TRBV19; CDR3nt: TGTGCCAGTAGTACTGGACAGGGGGCGGTCTACGAGCAGTACTTC; CDR3aa: CASSTGQGAVYEQYF
j_gene: TRBJ2-1; abundance: NA; d_gene: NA; v_gene: TRBV4-2; CDR3nt: TGTGCCAGCAGCCAAGAGGACAGCTCCTACAATGAGCAGTTCTTC; CDR3aa: CASSQEDSSYNEQFF
j_gene: TRBJ1-4; abundance: NA; d_gene: NA; v_gene: TRBV19; CDR3nt: TGTGCCAGTAGTGGCGGGGTGACTAATGAAAAACTGTTTTTT; CDR3aa: CASSGGVTNEKLFF
j_gene: TRBJ2-1; abundance: NA; d_gene: TRBD1; v_gene: TRBV19; CDR3nt: TGTGCCAGTAGGTACAGGGGCGGGAATGAGCAGTTCTTC; CDR3aa: CASRYRGGNEQFF
j_gene: TRBJ2-1; abundance: NA; d_gene: TRBD2; v_gene: TRBV27; CDR3nt: TGTGCCAGCAGTTTATCGATTGGACTAGGAGCCTACAATGAGCAGTTCTTC; CDR3aa: CASSLSIGLGAYNEQFF
j_gene: TRBJ1-1; abundance: once; d_gene: TRBD1; v_gene: TRBV19; CDR3nt: TGTGCCAGTCCCCCCGGGACAGGTTGGGGACCCGGCAAGAACACTGAAGCTTTCTTT; CDR3aa: CASPPGTGWGPGKNTEAFF